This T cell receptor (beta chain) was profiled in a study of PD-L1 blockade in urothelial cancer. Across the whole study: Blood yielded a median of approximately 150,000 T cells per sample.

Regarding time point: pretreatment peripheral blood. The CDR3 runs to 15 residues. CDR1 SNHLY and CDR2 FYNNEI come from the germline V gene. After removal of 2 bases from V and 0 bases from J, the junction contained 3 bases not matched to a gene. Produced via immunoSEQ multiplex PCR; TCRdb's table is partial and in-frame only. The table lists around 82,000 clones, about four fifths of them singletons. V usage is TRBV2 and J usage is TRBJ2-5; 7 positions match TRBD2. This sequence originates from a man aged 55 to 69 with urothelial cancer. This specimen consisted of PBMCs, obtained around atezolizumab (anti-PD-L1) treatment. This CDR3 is CASSERLANQETQYF. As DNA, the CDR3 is TGTGCCAGCAGTGAACGACTAGCCAACCAAGAGACCCAGTACTTC.